This T cell receptor (beta chain) is from a study of T cell responses to AZD1222 COVID-19 vaccine. Study results and caveats: Receipt of two AZD1222 doses was followed by a rise in Spike-specific TCR breadth and depth. Donors were largely white British and mainly female; clonal diversity was possibly underestimated. None of the repertoires were sampled until the peak T cell response had passed. Reportedly, nearly half the spike-specific TCRs target unmutated variant regions.

About this clone: Its specificity is not known.

This CDR3 region has 16 residues. V trimming: 0 bases; J trimming: 3 bases; junction bases outside the gene matches: 5. Germline CDR1 is MNHEY and CDR2 is SVGEGT. Measured with immunoSEQ multiplex PCR; TCRdb has only the in-frame clones, and not every one. Of 100,000 to 150,000 clones in the sample, over 75% are singletons; the top ten hold 6.9%. The sequence came from an adult in good health. The V call is TRBV6-2 or TRBV6-3, the J call TRBJ2-5, with 9 bases lining up with TRBD2. This material consisted of peripheral blood, taken on day 0 of AZD1222 vaccination. The CDR3 here is CASSYSRAGGKETQYF. In nucleotides, the CDR3 is TGTGCCAGCAGTTACTCGAGAGCGGGGGGTAAAGAGACCCAGTACTTC.